Listed here is a single T cell receptor (beta chain). The antigen is unknown. Sequencing was preceded by expansion of antigen-specific CD4+ T cells with viral peptide pools in the ViraFEST assay. Upon completion of 10 to 11 days in culture, CD4+ T cells were isolated. Sometime from March through December 2020, the person acquired a SARS-CoV-2 infection that PCR confirmed. Two million PBMC per well received 7.5 to 10 IU/ml IL-2 and 8 to 10 ug/ml peptides in culture. Researchers swapped half the medium for IL-2 medium on both days 3 and 7. Clones were sequenced by immunoSEQ multiplex PCR, and TCRdb holds only the in-frame ones, with some missing. The table lists 26,000 or so clones, more than 75% of them singletons. This entry comes from a study of vaccination effects on CD4 cells after COVID-19. Study conclusions and caveats: Mainly new vaccine-induced clones made up the post-vaccine spike-reactive clones in convalescents. Convalescent patients were scarce, and early post-infection timepoints were absent.

The receptor comes from a human donor who had a prior SARS-CoV-2 infection. The sample was CD4+ T cells from PBMCs cultured with HCoV-NL63 spike peptides, taken before COVID-19 vaccination.

Here the CDR3 DNA reads TGCGCCAGCAGCCAAGAACTACGCACAGATACGCAGTATTTT. Amino acids: CASSQELRTDTQYF. The chain joins TRBV4-3 to TRBJ2-3; D is undetermined. CDR3 length equals 14 residues. Trimming pared 0 bases from V and 1 base from J, leaving 5 bases between. Germline-derived CDR1 and CDR2 are LGHNA and YSLEER.